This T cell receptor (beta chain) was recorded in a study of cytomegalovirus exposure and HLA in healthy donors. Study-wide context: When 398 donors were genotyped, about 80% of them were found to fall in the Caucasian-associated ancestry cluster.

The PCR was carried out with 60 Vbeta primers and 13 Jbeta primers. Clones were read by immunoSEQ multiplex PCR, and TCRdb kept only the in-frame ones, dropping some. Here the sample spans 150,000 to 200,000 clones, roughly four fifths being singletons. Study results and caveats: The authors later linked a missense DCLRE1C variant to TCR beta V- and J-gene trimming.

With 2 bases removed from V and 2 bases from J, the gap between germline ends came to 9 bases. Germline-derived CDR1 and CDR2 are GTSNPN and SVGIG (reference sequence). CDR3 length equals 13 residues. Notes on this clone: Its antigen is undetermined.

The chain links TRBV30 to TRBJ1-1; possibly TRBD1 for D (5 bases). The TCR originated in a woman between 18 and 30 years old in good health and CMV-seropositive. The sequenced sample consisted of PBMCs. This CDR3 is CAWSPQGNTEAFF. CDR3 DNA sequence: TGTGCCTGGAGTCCTCAGGGAAACACTGAAGCTTTCTTT.